These 7 T cell receptor beta chains came from one sample sequenced in a study of CD8+ T cells in alopecia areata. After isolation, RNA underwent reverse transcription to generate cDNA as the sequencing template. Profiling relied on immunoSEQ multiplex PCR, and the TCRdb table lists in-frame clones only, not all of them. There are more than 250,000 clones in the sample, none observed a single time. It was with CD4, CD8alpha, NKG2D, NKG2ACE and other markers that pooled cutaneous lymph node cells were sorted. The sequencing sample was made of CD4+ T cells sorted from a lymph node. These receptors all come from a C3H/HeJ mouse with alopecia areata. Mouse MHC haplotype: H2-k.

Points on this clone: Mouse names are used for the genes. Read data end 4 residues before the CDR3 end; the end is taken from the germline J gene. This chain connects TRBV13-2 to TRBJ1-1, with a tentative D call TRBD1 (5 bases). Germline V gene sequence: CDR1 NNHNN, CDR2 SYGAGS (reference sequence). CDR3 length equals 13 residues. The CDR3 DNA, read in part, is TGTGCCAGCGGTGATCGCACAGGAACA. Its translation: CASGDRTGT. The entire CDR3 protein reads CASGDRTGTEVFF.

A note on this clone: Germline and genes here are mouse. The CDR3 end is not reached by the read, which stops 4 residues before it; the germline J gene fills it in. Other DNA sequences from this sample encode an identical CDR3 as well. The chain is built from TRBV19 and TRBJ1-2; D is uncertain. V dropped 1 base and J dropped 0 bases, with 4 bases sitting between them. Germline CDR1 reads FNHDT; CDR2 reads SITEND (reference sequence). The CDR3 is 13 residues long. The CDR3 DNA, read in part, is TGTGCCAGCAGTATACCTGCAAACTCC. Its protein product is CASSIPANS. The CDR3 in full is CASSIPANSDYTF.

Points on this clone: Gene names are the mouse ones. The CDR3 extends 4 residues past the end of the read, so its final part is completed from the germline J gene. The same CDR3 also results from other DNA sequences found in this sample. The gene calls are TRBV1 and TRBJ1-2; 8 bases line up with TRBD1. CDR3 size: 15 residues. The V segment lost 1 base and the J segment 1 base; nucleotides outside the gene matches: 2. CDR1 and CDR2 (germline): NSQYPW, LRSPGD (reference sequence). The CDR3 loop reads CTCSAGTGLNSDYTF. The CDR3 bases that were read are TGCACCTGCAGTGCAGGGACAGGGCTAAACTCC.

The table lists this clone with a few counts. The genes and germline here are from mouse. Sequencing ends 4 residues short of the CDR3 end; the germline J gene provides the rest. Different DNA sequences within this sample yield the same CDR3. The rearrangement uses TRBV19 and TRBJ2-1; TRBD1 might be the D (6 bases). Germline lookup yields CDR1 FNHDT and CDR2 SITEND (reference sequence). The germline V and J ends were trimmed by 3 bases and 2 bases, with 9 bases remaining between them. The CDR3 has 14 residues. CDR3 protein: CASSTTGYYAEQFF. CDR3 bases read: TGTGCCAGCAGTACGACAGGTTACTATGCT.

This clone was seen a few times. The genes are named according to mouse. The read finishes 4 residues shy of the CDR3 end, and the germline J gene is used to complete it. The chain carries TRBV17 and TRBJ2-1; D perhaps matches TRBD1 (6 bases). V was clipped by 0 bases and J by 0 bases, with 9 bases between them. The CDR3 covers 16 residues. The germline CDR1 and CDR2 sequences are MNHDT and YYDKIL. The chain's CDR3 is CASSREKGDNYAEQFF. The CDR3 DNA, read in part, is TGTGCTAGCAGTAGAGAGAAGGGGGATAACTATGCT. The full variable domain, with the rest looked up from reference TRBV17 and TRBJ2-1, is DTTVKQNPRYKLARVGKPVNLICSQTMNHDTMYWYQKKPNQAPKLLLFYYDKILNREADTFEKFQSSRPNNSFCSLYIGSAGLEYSAMYLCASSREKGDNYAEQFFGPGTRLTVL.

As concerns this clone: Gene names refer to mouse genes. The CDR3 end lies 4 residues beyond the end of the read and is filled in from the germline J gene. The rearrangement joins TRBV31 to TRBJ2-1, with 7 positions matching TRBD1. The CDR3 spans 13 residues. Losses at the gene ends were 4 bases for V and 2 bases for J; bases not matched to a gene: 2. CDR1 is GKSSPN and CDR2 is SITVG in the germline V gene. Here the CDR3 reads CAWKGQYYAEQFF. The sequenced CDR3 bases are TGTGCCTGGAAGGGACAGTACTATGCT. Full variable domain (missing parts from reference TRBV31 and TRBJ2-1): AQTIHQWPVAEIKAVGSPLSLGCTIKGKSSPNLYWYWQATGGTLQQLFYSITVGQVESVVQLNLSASRPKDDQFILSTEKLLLSHSGFYLCAWKGQYYAEQFFGPGTRLTVL.

This clone turned up a few times. Any gene name here is a mouse gene name. With the read ending 4 residues before the CDR3 end, the germline J gene is used to fill in that end. This chain links TRBV14 with TRBJ2-5, with 11 bases that match TRBD2. The ends lost 5 bases at V and 2 bases at J; junction bases unmatched: 4. The CDR3 contains 15 residues. Germline assignment: CDR1 SGHDT and CDR2 FRDEAV. The sequenced CDR3 bases are TGTGCCAGCAGGATCGGACTGGGGGGCCAAGAC. As protein: CASRIGLGGQD. The whole CDR3 protein is CASRIGLGGQDTQYF. The entire variable domain, with the rest obtained from reference TRBV14 and TRBJ2-5, is as follows: EAGVTQSPRYAVLQEGQAVSFWCDPISGHDTLYWYQQPRDQGPQLLVYFRDEAVIDNSQLPSDRFSAVRPKGTNSTLKIQSAKQGDTATYLCASRIGLGGQDTQYFGPGTRLLVL.